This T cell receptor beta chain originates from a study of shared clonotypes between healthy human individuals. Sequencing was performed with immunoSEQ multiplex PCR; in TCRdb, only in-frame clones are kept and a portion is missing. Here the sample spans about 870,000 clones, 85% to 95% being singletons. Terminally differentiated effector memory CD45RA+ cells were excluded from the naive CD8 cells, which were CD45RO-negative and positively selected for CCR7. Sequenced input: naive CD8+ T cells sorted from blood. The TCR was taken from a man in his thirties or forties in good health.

The CDR3 region has the DNA TGTGCCAGTAGTTTTTCGGGTCGTTTGAACACTGAAGCTTTCTTT. This encodes CASSFSGRLNTEAFF. The gene calls are TRBV19 and TRBJ1-1; D is unclear. The CDR3 spans 15 residues. CDR1 and CDR2 from the germline V gene are LNHDA and SQIVND (reference sequence). Trimming took 5 bases from V and 0 from J, leaving 13 bases between them.